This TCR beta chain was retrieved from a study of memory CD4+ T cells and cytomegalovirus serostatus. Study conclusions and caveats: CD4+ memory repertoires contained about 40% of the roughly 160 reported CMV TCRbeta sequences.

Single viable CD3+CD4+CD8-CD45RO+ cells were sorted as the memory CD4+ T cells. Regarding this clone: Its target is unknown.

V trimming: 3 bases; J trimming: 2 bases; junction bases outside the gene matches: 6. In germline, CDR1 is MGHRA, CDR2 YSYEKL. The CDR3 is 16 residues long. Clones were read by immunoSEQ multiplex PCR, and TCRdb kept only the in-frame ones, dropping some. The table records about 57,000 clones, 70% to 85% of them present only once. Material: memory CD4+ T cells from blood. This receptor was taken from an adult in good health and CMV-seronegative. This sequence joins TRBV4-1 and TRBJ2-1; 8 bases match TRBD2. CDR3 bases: TGCGCCAGCAGCCAGGATTGGGGACTAGCCTACAATGAGCAGTTCTTC. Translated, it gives CASSQDWGLAYNEQFF.